Below are 24 T cell receptor beta chains sequenced from a single sample in a study of radiation and T cells in renal cell carcinoma. Using immunoSEQ multiplex PCR, the repertoire was profiled, and TCRdb retains in-frame clones only, with some absent. The sample yields 15,000 to 20,000 clones, roughly 58% seen once. Treatment meaning: 15 Gy SBRT to primary tumor, nephrectomy 4 weeks later. This material consisted of tumor tissue, taken from a patient whose treatment included radiotherapy and nephrectomy. These receptors originate from a middle-aged man with renal cell carcinoma.

This rearrangement joins TRBV5-4 to TRBJ2-3; 8 nucleotides agree with TRBD2. The length of the CDR3 is 16 residues. In germline, CDR1 is SGHNT, CDR2 YYREEE (reference sequence). Trimming at V came to 2 bases and at J to 3 bases, leaving 8 bases not matched to a gene. CDR3 sequence reads: CASSLAGASRTDTQYF. The CDR3 nucleotides read TGTGCCAGCAGCTTAGCGGGAGCATCGAGGACAGATACGCAGTATTTT.

The genes are TRBV5-1 and TRBJ2-2; 7 bases are shared with TRBD1. Germline V gene lookup returns CDR1 SGHRS and CDR2 YFSETQ. This CDR3 comprises 14 residues. V shed 3 bases, J shed 2 bases, and the junction held 1 base outside the gene matches. The CDR3 reads CASSWDSNTGELFF. As DNA, the CDR3 is TGCGCCAGCAGCTGGGACAGTAACACCGGGGAGCTGTTTTTT.

The chain couples TRBV2 to TRBJ2-1; D might be TRBD1 (6 bases). CDR1 is SNHLY, CDR2 FYNNEI, per germline. Trimming left V 5 bases short and J 0 bases short, with 14 bases between. The CDR3 contains 16 residues. DNA of the CDR3: TGTGCCAGCAGTAGAACAGGGACCCGCTCCTACAATGAGCAGTTCTTC. It specifies CASSRTGTRSYNEQFF.

The gene calls are TRBV5-5 and TRBJ1-2, with no clear D. In germline, CDR1 is SGHKS, CDR2 YYEKEE (reference sequence). Trimming removed 6 bases at V and 1 base at J, with 13 bases between. The CDR3 has 14 residues. The DNA of the CDR3 is TGTGCCAGCACCGAAAACCAGATTAACTATGGCTACACCTTC. Its protein product is CASTENQINYGYTF.

V gene TRBV5-1 combines with J gene TRBJ2-7; D is uncertain. Looked up from germline, CDR1 is SGHRS and CDR2 is YFSETQ. The CDR3 sequence is 14 residues long. Trimming shortened V by 6 bases and J by 1 base, and 14 bases separated the two germline ends. CDR3 nucleotide sequence: TGCGCCAGCAATTTGGATCTCGGGTCCTACGAGCAGTACTTC. Protein: CASNLDLGSYEQYF.

The CDR3 loop reads CASSLVASGANVLTF. The DNA for the CDR3 is TGTGCCAGCAGCTTGGTTGCCTCTGGGGCCAACGTCCTGACTTTC. V gene TRBV5-6 combines with J gene TRBJ2-6, with D hard to call. V was pared by 0 bases and J by 0 bases, with 4 bases between. This CDR3 comprises 15 residues. From germline, CDR1 is SGHDT and CDR2 YYEEEE.

The V and J genes are TRBV19 and TRBJ2-5; 14 bases match TRBD2. Germline CDR1 is LNHDA and CDR2 is SQIVND (reference sequence). The CDR3 has 16 residues. Trimming cost V 5 bases and J 3 bases; bases outside gene matches: 5. In DNA, the CDR3 is TGTGCCAGTAGTTTATGGACTAGCGGGAGGAAAGAGACCCAGTACTTC. This sequence encodes CASSLWTSGRKETQYF.

There are a few counts of this clone. The chain uses TRBV5-5 and TRBJ1-6; D may be TRBD1 (6 bases). V was shortened by 3 bases and J by 2 bases, with 12 bases between the two germline ends. The germline V gene encodes CDR1 SGHKS and CDR2 YYEKEE (reference sequence). This CDR3 is 16 amino acids long. The CDR3 DNA sequence: TGTGCCAGCAGCTCTGAAAGGACAGCCTATAATTCACCCCTCCACTTT. This translates into CASSSERTAYNSPLHF.

V usage is TRBV28 and J usage is TRBJ2-5; tentatively, D is TRBD1 or TRBD2 (5 bases each). The CDR3 contains 12 residues. The V gene's germline CDR1 is MDHEN and CDR2 SYDVKM. V dropped 11 bases and J dropped 1 base, with 11 bases sitting between them. CDR3 nucleotides: TGTGCCGCGCATGGGGGCCAAGAGACCCAGTACTTC. It is translated as CAAHGGQETQYF.

The CDR3 coding sequence is TGTGCCATCAGTGAGCGGGGCAGGGAACACGGGGAGCTGTTTTTT. Residues: CAISERGREHGELFF. V and J are TRBV10-3 and TRBJ2-2, with D perhaps assigned TRBD1 or TRBD2 (5 bases each). The CDR3 length is 15 residues. Germline V CDR1 and CDR2: ENHRY, SYGVKD. Trimming cost V 2 bases and J 7 bases, with 14 bases left between them.

The chain recombines TRBV6-5 with TRBJ2-3; tentatively, D is TRBD1 (6 bases). CDR1 is MNHEY, CDR2 SVGAGI, per germline. V was trimmed by 7 bases and J by 0 bases, leaving 14 bases between them. CDR3 length: 15 residues. The CDR3 nucleotides read TGTGCCAGCAACAACAGACAGGCGAGCACAGATACGCAGTATTTT. Translating gives CASNNRQASTDTQYF.

The V gene is TRBV11-2, the J gene TRBJ2-7, with 9 bases aligning to TRBD1. CDR3 length: 15 amino acids. V gave up 3 bases and J gave up 4 bases; unmatched junction bases: 7. The V gene's germline CDR1 is SGHAT and CDR2 FQNNGV. This CDR3 reads CASSLEQGALYEQYF. The CDR3 bases are TGTGCCAGCAGCTTGGAACAGGGGGCGCTTTACGAGCAGTACTTC.

By share, this clone ranks as large. The chain is built from TRBV19 and TRBJ1-6, with unresolved D. The CDR3 loop spans 15 amino acids. Germline values: CDR1 LNHDA, CDR2 SQIVND (reference sequence). V dropped 3 bases and J dropped 3 bases, with 9 bases sitting between them. CDR3 sequence: CASSIRPVYNSPLHF. The DNA of the CDR3 is TGTGCCAGTAGTATCCGGCCAGTCTATAATTCACCCCTCCACTTT.

This chain joins TRBV5-1 and TRBJ2-7, with D unclear. The germline V and J ends were trimmed by 1 base and 7 bases, with 24 bases remaining between them. Germline-derived CDR1 and CDR2 are SGHRS and YFSETQ. The CDR3 is 17 amino acids. The CDR3 DNA is TGCGCCAGCAGCTTGTCCCAGTCGATCGGGCGTGGCGAAGAGCAGTACTTC. Translation: CASSLSQSIGRGEEQYF.

The gene calls are TRBV4-1 and TRBJ2-7, with D maybe TRBD1 (5 bases). The CDR3 consists of 17 residues. Per the germline V gene, CDR1 is MGHRA and CDR2 is YSYEKL. V was clipped by 4 bases and J by 1 base, with 20 bases between them. In nucleotides, the CDR3 is TGCGCCAGCAGCCTGCGCTCGTTGGTAGGGGATTCCTACGAGCAGTACTTC. Protein product: CASSLRSLVGDSYEQYF.

The chain joins TRBV10-1 to TRBJ2-3; weak D call: TRBD2 (6 bases). The germline V and J ends were trimmed by 7 bases and 0 bases, with 14 bases remaining between them. The length of the CDR3 is 15 residues. Germline-derived CDR1 and CDR2 are WNHNN and SYGVQD (reference sequence). The CDR3, as DNA: TGCGCCAGCACCGGAAGGAGGGTCAGCACAGATACGCAGTATTTT. This codes for CASTGRRVSTDTQYF.

This clone was counted a few times. The V call is TRBV5-1, the J call TRBJ2-4; 8 bases map to TRBD1. The V and J ends lost 2 bases and 1 base, in that order; junction bases with no gene match: 8. The CDR3 contains 17 residues. Per the germline V gene, CDR1 is SGHRS and CDR2 is YFSETQ. Written as DNA, the CDR3 is TGCGCCAGCAGCTTCGTGTCAGGGGGCGCGGCCAAAAACATTCAGTACTTC. It encodes CASSFVSGGAAKNIQYF.

The rearrangement uses TRBV10-1 and TRBJ2-5; TRBD1 agrees at 8 bases. The J segment lost 5 bases and the V segment lost 2 bases, leaving 4 bases of the junction unmatched. This CDR3 contains 14 residues. Germline assignment: CDR1 WNHNN and CDR2 SYGVQD (reference sequence). The CDR3 loop is CASSEAGGAETQYF. CDR3 nucleotide sequence: TGCGCCAGCAGTGAGGCAGGGGGCGCGGAGACCCAGTACTTC.

In its sample, this clone was seen a few times. V gene TRBV9 combines with J gene TRBJ1-5; no reliable D call. The length of the CDR3 is 13 residues. Per the germline V gene, CDR1 is SGDLS and CDR2 is YYNGEE. With 0 bases removed from V and 5 bases from J, the gap between germline ends came to 6 bases. Here the CDR3 reads CASSVGSDQPQHF. DNA of the CDR3: TGTGCCAGCAGCGTAGGGTCGGATCAGCCCCAGCATTTT.

A few counts support this clone. This chain joins TRBV7-2 and TRBJ1-2; weak D call: TRBD1 (5 bases). Per the germline V gene, CDR1 is SGHTA and CDR2 is FQGNSA. There are 15 residues in the CDR3. The V gene lost 5 bases and the J gene lost 6 bases, with 19 bases spanning the gap. The CDR3 is CASSPPTGPGNGYTF. The DNA of the CDR3 is TGTGCCAGCAGCCCACCGACCGGACCAGGGAATGGCTACACCTTC.

The V gene is TRBV7-2, the J gene TRBJ1-4; tentative D call: TRBD1 (6 bases). V was shortened by 5 bases and J by 2 bases, with 9 bases between the two germline ends. The CDR3 has 14 residues. CDR1 and CDR2 (germline): SGHTA, FQGNSA. The CDR3 coding sequence is TGTGCCAGCAGCCGGGGGGGCACTAATGAAAAACTGTTTTTT. Translation: CASSRGGTNEKLFF. Based on the CDR3 plus reference TRBV7-2 and TRBJ1-4, the full variable domain is GAGVSQSPSNKVTEKGKDVELRCDPISGHTALYWYRQSLGQGLEFLIYFQGNSAPDKSGLPSDRFSAERTGGSVSTLTIQRTQQEDSAVYLCASSRGGTNEKLFFGSGTQLSVL.

This sequence joins TRBV7-6 and TRBJ1-5; possible D gene TRBD1, 5 bases. The CDR3 length is 15 residues. From germline, CDR1 is SGHVS and CDR2 FNYEAQ. Trimming took 5 bases from V and 6 from J, leaving 17 bases between them. CDR3 sequence (DNA): TGTGCCAGCAGCCCGACAGAAGTGTGGGGTCAGCCCCAGCATTTT. It yields the protein CASSPTEVWGQPQHF.

The count of this clone is one. This chain connects TRBV6-6 to TRBJ1-4; the D gene is possibly TRBD1 (6 bases). V dropped 0 bases and J dropped 5 bases, with 13 bases sitting between them. The CDR3 consists of 16 residues. The germline gives CDR1 MNHNY, CDR2 SVGAGI (reference sequence). The chain's CDR3 is CASSYSLRGRNEKLFF. The DNA of the CDR3 is TGTGCCAGCAGTTACTCGTTAAGGGGGAGGAATGAAAAACTGTTTTTT.

On this clone itself: One end of the junction varies from germline; a read error may be responsible. The chain uses TRBV7-7 and TRBJ2-5, with D perhaps TRBD2 (6 bases). Looked up from germline, CDR1 is SSHAT and CDR2 is FNYEAQ (reference sequence). The length of the CDR3 is 14 residues. CDR3 sequence reads: CASSLVKEGETQYF. CDR3 DNA: TGTGCTAGCAGCTTAGTAAAGGAGGGAGAGACCCAGTACTTC.